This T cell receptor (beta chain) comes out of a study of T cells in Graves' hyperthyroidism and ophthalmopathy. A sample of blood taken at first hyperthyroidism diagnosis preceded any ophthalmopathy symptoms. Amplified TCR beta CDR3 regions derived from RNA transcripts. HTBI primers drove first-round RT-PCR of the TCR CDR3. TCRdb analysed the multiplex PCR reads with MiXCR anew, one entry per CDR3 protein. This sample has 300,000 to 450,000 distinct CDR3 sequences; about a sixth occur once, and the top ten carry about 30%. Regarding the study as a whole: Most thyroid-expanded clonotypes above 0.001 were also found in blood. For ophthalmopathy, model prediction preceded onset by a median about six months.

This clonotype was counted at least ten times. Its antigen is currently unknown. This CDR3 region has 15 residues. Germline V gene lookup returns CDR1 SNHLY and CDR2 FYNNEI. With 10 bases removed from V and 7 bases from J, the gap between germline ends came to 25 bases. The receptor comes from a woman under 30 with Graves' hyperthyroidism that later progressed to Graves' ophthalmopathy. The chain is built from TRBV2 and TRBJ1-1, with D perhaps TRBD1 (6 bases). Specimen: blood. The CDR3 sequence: CAKQGRAGSWVEAFF. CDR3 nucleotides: TGTGCCAAGCAGGGGAGGGCGGGCTCTTGGGTTGAAGCTTTCTTT.